Listed below are T cell receptor beta chains from one sample, sequenced in a study of blood T cells in healthy people across ages. Via MiXCR, TCRdb re-called the 5' RACE reads, giving one row per CDR3 protein. Of some 890,000 distinct CDR3 sequences listed, 29% are singletons. These records were also assigned to another study, of T cells of mothers and their children.

Sequenced sample: blood. These receptors originate from a middle-aged woman in good health. The CDR3 runs from the conserved cysteine through the conserved F or W. D genes are given only for firm matches. Size values are once, few and many counts, or a class for expanded clones, and some rows have none.

TRBV28	NA	TRBJ1-6	once	CASSLRRPDTSYNSPLHF	TGTGCCAGCAGTTTACGCAGACCAGATACCTCCTATAATTCACCCCTCCACTTT
TRBV7-2	NA	TRBJ1-5	NA	CASSLTGYQHF	TGTGCCAGCAGCTTAACAGGGTACCAGCATTTT
TRBV12-3/TRBV12-4	TRBD1	TRBJ2-6	few	CASIQTGQSGANVLTF	TGTGCCAGCATCCAGACAGGGCAGTCAGGGGCCAACGTCCTGACTTTC
TRBV5-6	TRBD2	TRBJ2-5	NA	CASSLFGTSGEETQYF	TGTGCCAGCAGCTTGTTCGGGACTAGCGGAGAAGAGACCCAGTACTTC
TRBV12-3/TRBV12-4	NA	TRBJ1-2	NA	CASSRQAGYGYTF	TGTGCCAGCAGCAGACAGGCGGGGTATGGCTACACCTTC
TRBV6-6	NA	TRBJ2-1	NA	CASRWEADEQFF	TGTGCCAGCAGGTGGGAGGCTGATGAGCAGTTCTTC
TRBV2	TRBD2	TRBJ2-7	NA	CARATSGAYEQYF	TGTGCCAGAGCGACTAGCGGGGCCTACGAGCAGTACTTC
TRBV29-1	NA	TRBJ2-3	NA	CSVGGGHSLSDTQYF	TGCAGCGTTGGGGGGGGCCATTCGCTTTCCGATACGCAGTATTTT
TRBV6-5	TRBD1	TRBJ1-6	NA	CASRRQGSNSPLHF	TGTGCCAGCAGACGACAGGGAAGTAATTCACCCCTCCACTTT
TRBV20-1	NA	TRBJ2-1	NA	CSARGSNEQFF	TGCAGTGCTAGGGGGAGCAATGAGCAGTTCTTC
TRBV4-3	TRBD1	TRBJ2-3	many	CASSQDWTGSFTDTQYF	TGCGCCAGCAGCCAAGATTGGACAGGCTCTTTCACAGATACGCAGTATTTT
TRBV29-1	TRBD1	TRBJ1-1	NA	CSAVPGQGSDTEAFF	TGCAGCGCTGTCCCGGGACAGGGATCAGACACTGAAGCTTTCTTT
TRBV29-1	TRBD2	TRBJ2-5	many	CSVGGGLAGHGQYF	TGCAGCGTTGGGGGGGGACTAGCGGGGCATGGCCAGTACTTC
TRBV12-3/TRBV12-4	NA	TRBJ2-5	few	CASSFWGQGPKETQYF	TGTGCCAGCAGTTTCTGGGGACAAGGGCCTAAAGAGACCCAGTACTTC
TRBV9	TRBD1	TRBJ1-4	once	CASSVEGQEDEKLFF	TGTGCCAGCAGCGTAGAGGGACAGGAAGATGAAAAACTGTTTTTT
TRBV12-3/TRBV12-4	NA	TRBJ2-5	few	CASRRDSAGETQYF	TGTGCCAGCAGGAGGGACAGCGCGGGGGAGACCCAGTACTTC
TRBV7-8	NA	TRBJ1-4	NA	CASSLPGVGVDEKLFF	TGTGCCAGCAGTCTACCCGGAGTAGGGGTTGATGAAAAACTGTTTTTT
TRBV15	TRBD1	TRBJ2-3	NA	CATSRDVPGQGPNRDTQYF	TGTGCCACCAGCAGAGATGTCCCGGGACAGGGACCTAACAGAGATACGCAGTATTTT
TRBV28	TRBD2	TRBJ2-3	few	CASSQGGGGAPSTDTQYF	TGTGCCAGCAGCCAGGGGGGCGGGGGGGCCCCTAGCACAGATACGCAGTATTTT
TRBV20-1	NA	TRBJ1-1	many	CSARVLGFTEAFF	TGCAGTGCTAGAGTTTTGGGTTTCACTGAAGCTTTCTTT
TRBV7-9	TRBD1	TRBJ1-1	few	CASSSQGGGNTEAFF	TGTGCCAGCAGCTCCCAGGGGGGGGGGAACACTGAAGCTTTCTTT
TRBV29-1	TRBD1	TRBJ2-7	many	CSVVPRDRPYEQYF	TGCAGCGTTGTCCCCCGGGACAGACCCTACGAGCAGTACTTC
TRBV29-1	NA	TRBJ2-7	NA	CSVAGGTWNEQYF	TGCAGCGTTGCGGGTGGGACATGGAACGAGCAGTACTTC
TRBV27	NA	TRBJ2-3	NA	CAGSDTFSTDTQYF	TGTGCCGGCAGCGACACCTTTAGCACAGATACGCAGTATTTT
TRBV28	TRBD1	TRBJ2-1	NA	CANPSGGINNEQFF	TGTGCCAACCCTTCAGGGGGCATAAACAATGAGCAGTTCTTC
TRBV7-3	TRBD2	TRBJ2-2	NA	CASSFPASGGARELFF	TGTGCCAGCAGCTTCCCGGCTAGCGGGGGGGCCAGGGAGCTGTTTTTT
TRBV24-1	NA	TRBJ2-1	few	CATSDLRGLAQFF	TGTGCCACCAGTGATTTAAGAGGGCTAGCTCAGTTCTTC
TRBV4-1	TRBD2	TRBJ2-5	NA	CASSQNGLAGFQETQYF	TGCGCCAGCAGCCAGAACGGACTAGCGGGGTTCCAAGAGACCCAGTACTTC
TRBV2	TRBD2	TRBJ2-3	NA	CASKTTSGGRTDTQYF	TGTGCCAGCAAAACGACTAGCGGGGGCCGCACAGATACGCAGTATTTT
TRBV7-2	NA	TRBJ2-1	few	CASSPVFSYNEQFF	TGTGCCAGCAGCCCAGTATTCTCCTACAATGAGCAGTTCTTC
TRBV20-1	NA	TRBJ2-7	many	CSARVVTWGSSEQYF	TGCAGTGCTAGAGTAGTTACCTGGGGTTCTAGCGAGCAGTACTTC
TRBV9	NA	TRBJ2-1	NA	CASSYEPELDEQFF	TGTGCCAGCAGCTACGAGCCGGAGTTGGATGAGCAGTTCTTC
TRBV5-3	NA	TRBJ2-5	NA	CARSRRALTGTQYF	TGTGCCAGAAGCCGGCGGGCCTTGACTGGGACCCAGTACTTC
TRBV29-1	NA	TRBJ2-2	many	CSGQNTGELFF	TGCAGCGGGCAGAACACCGGGGAGCTGTTTTTT
TRBV10-3	TRBD1	TRBJ2-3	many	CATKGQSSTDTQYF	TGTGCCACCAAGGGACAGTCTAGCACAGATACGCAGTATTTT
TRBV7-8	TRBD1	TRBJ1-5	few	CASSLGDRVPNQPQHF	TGTGCCAGCAGCTTAGGGGACAGGGTACCAAATCAGCCCCAGCATTTT
TRBV2	TRBD1	TRBJ1-4	NA	CASQGGPNEKLFF	TGTGCCAGCCAGGGGGGGCCCAATGAAAAACTGTTTTTT
TRBV7-9	NA	TRBJ2-1	NA	CASTTGVNEQFF	TGTGCCAGCACCACGGGGGTTAATGAGCAGTTCTTC
TRBV19	NA	TRBJ2-7	NA	CASSIGRVQYF	TGTGCCAGTAGTATAGGAAGGGTGCAGTACTTC
TRBV28	NA	TRBJ2-5	many	CASSPLHLAGLEETQYF	TGTGCCAGCAGTCCTCTCCACTTGGCGGGGTTGGAAGAGACCCAGTACTTC
TRBV29-1	TRBD1	TRBJ2-3	many	CRGGGQGYDTQYF	TGCAGGGGTGGGGGACAGGGGTACGATACGCAGTATTTT
TRBV5-4	NA	TRBJ2-4	few	CASSADSKNIQYF	TGTGCCAGCAGCGCGGACTCAAAAAACATTCAGTACTTC
TRBV3-1	NA	TRBJ2-1	NA	CASSSDSREQFF	TGTGCCAGCAGCTCGGACTCGAGAGAGCAGTTCTTC
TRBV6-5	NA	TRBJ2-7	NA	CASSYLRRGPTNYEQYF	TGTGCCAGCAGTTACCTCCGCCGGGGGCCCACGAACTACGAGCAGTACTTC
TRBV12-3/TRBV12-4	TRBD1	TRBJ1-6	NA	CASRRQGDSPLHF	TGTGCCAGCAGACGACAGGGGGATTCACCCCTCCACTTT
TRBV7-8	NA	TRBJ1-1	once	CTSSLEYQGGGAFF	TGTACCAGCAGCTTAGAGTACCAGGGTGGGGGAGCTTTCTTT
TRBV29-1	NA	TRBJ1-2	few	CSGDTNYGYTF	TGCAGCGGGGACACAAACTATGGCTACACCTTC
TRBV5-6	TRBD1	TRBJ1-2	NA	CASSLGTGTFGYTF	TGTGCCAGCAGCTTGGGGACAGGGACATTCGGCTACACCTTC
TRBV25-1	NA	TRBJ1-2	many	CASSGGISGGYTF	TGTGCCAGCAGTGGAGGCATCTCAGGCGGCTACACCTTC
TRBV29-1	NA	TRBJ1-1	few	CSVRDTDTEAFF	TGCAGCGTCCGGGACACGGACACTGAAGCTTTCTTT
TRBV19	TRBD1	TRBJ1-6	few	CASSIEDRTNSPLHF	TGTGCCAGTAGTATAGAGGACAGGACGAATTCACCCCTCCACTTT
TRBV20-1	NA	TRBJ2-7	NA	CSARGDGVGEYF	TGCAGTGCTAGAGGTGACGGGGTCGGTGAGTACTTC
TRBV6-4	TRBD2	TRBJ2-1	once	CASSDGLAGRTEQFF	TGTGCCAGCAGTGACGGGCTAGCGGGGAGGACTGAGCAGTTCTTC
TRBV28	NA	TRBJ1-5	NA	CASSFFTAHQPQHF	TGTGCCAGCAGTTTTTTCACAGCTCATCAGCCCCAGCATTTT